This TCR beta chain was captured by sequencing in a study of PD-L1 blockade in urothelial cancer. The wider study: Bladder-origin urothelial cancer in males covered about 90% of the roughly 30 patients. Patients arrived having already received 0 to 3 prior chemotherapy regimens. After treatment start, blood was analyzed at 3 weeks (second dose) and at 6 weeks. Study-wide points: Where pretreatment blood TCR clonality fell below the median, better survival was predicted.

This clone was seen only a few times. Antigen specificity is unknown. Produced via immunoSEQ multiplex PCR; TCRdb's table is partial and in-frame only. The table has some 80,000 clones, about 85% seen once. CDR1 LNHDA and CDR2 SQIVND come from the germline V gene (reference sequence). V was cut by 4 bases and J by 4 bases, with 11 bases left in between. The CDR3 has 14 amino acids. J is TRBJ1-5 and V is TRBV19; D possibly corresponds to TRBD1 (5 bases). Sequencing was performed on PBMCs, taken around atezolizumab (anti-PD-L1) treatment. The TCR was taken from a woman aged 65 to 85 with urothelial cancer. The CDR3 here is CASSKHSGNQPQHF. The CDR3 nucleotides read TGTGCCAGTAGTAAGCATTCAGGGAATCAGCCCCAGCATTTT.